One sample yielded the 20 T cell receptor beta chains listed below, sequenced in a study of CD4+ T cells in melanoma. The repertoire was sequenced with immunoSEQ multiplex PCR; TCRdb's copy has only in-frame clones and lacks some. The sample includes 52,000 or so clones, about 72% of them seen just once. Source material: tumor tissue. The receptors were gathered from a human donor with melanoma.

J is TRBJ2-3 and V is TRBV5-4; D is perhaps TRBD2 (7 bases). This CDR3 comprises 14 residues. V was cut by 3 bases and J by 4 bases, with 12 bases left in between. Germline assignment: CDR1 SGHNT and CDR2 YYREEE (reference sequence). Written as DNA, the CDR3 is TGTGCCAGCAGCTGGGGGGGCCGGGCAGATACGCAGTATTTT. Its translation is CASSWGGRADTQYF.

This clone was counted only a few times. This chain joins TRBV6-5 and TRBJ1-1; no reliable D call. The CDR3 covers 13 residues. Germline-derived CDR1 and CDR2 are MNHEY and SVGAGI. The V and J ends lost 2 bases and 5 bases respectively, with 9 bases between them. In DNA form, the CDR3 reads TGTGCCAGCAGTTACCGGGTCGAGACTGAAGCTTTCTTT. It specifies CASSYRVETEAFF.

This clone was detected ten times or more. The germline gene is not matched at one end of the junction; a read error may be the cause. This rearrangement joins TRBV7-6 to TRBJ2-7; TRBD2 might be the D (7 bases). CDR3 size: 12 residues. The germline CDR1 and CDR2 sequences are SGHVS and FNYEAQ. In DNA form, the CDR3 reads TGTGCCAGCAGCTTAGCGGGGGGGGCCGAGAACTTC. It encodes CASSLAGGAENF.

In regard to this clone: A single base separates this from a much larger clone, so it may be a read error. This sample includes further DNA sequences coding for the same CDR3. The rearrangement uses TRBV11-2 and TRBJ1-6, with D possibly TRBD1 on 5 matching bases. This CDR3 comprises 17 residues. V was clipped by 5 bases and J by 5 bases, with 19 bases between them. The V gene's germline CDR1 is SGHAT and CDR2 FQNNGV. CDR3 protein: CASSLAWGTEDNSPLHF. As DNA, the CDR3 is TGTGCCAGCAGCCTAGCCTGGGGGACGGAGGATAATTCACCCCTCCACTTT.

The CDR3 reads CASRSTARETQYF. The CDR3 nucleotides are TGTGCCAGCAGATCGACAGCCCGAGAGACCCAGTACTTC. The J gene is TRBJ2-5, the V gene TRBV6-4, with D tentatively TRBD1 (5 bases). Germline lookup yields CDR1 MRHNA and CDR2 SNTAGT. V was cut by 6 bases and J by 4 bases, with 12 bases left in between. The CDR3 loop spans 13 amino acids.

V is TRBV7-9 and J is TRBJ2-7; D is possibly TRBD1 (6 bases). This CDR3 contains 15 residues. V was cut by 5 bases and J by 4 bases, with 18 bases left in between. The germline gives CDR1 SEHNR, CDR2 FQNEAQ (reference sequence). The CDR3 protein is CASSQWTENLYEQYF. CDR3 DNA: TGTGCCAGCAGCCAATGGACAGAGAACCTTTACGAGCAGTACTTC.

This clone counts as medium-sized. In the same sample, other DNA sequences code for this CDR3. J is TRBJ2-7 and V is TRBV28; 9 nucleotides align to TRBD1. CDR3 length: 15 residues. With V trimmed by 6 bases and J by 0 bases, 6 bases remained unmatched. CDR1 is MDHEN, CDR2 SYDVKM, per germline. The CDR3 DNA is TGTGCCAGCAGCCCAGGGACAGGGAGCTCCTACGAGCAGTACTTC. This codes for CASSPGTGSSYEQYF.

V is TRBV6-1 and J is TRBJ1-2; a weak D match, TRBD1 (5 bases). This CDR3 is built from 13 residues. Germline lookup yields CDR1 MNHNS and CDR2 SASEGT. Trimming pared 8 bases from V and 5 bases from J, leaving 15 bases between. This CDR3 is CASRGSLAYGYTF. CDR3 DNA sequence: TGTGCCAGCCGGGGCAGTCTCGCGTATGGCTACACCTTC.

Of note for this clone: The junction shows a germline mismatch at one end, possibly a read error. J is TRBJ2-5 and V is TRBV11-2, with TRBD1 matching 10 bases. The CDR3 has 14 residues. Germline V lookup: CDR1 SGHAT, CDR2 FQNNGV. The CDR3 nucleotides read TGTGCCAGCAGCGTAGACAGGGGGCAGGTGACCCAGTACTTC. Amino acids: CASSVDRGQVTQYF.

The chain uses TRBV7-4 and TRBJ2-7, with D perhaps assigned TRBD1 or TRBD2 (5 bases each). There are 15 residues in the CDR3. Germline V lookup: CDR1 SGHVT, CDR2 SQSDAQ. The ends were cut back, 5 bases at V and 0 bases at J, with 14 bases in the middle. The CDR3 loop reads CASSIGTESSYEQYF. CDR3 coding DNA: TGTGCCAGCAGCATTGGGACGGAAAGCTCCTACGAGCAGTACTTC.

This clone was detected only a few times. The CDR3 sequence: CASRGPGQGVSPLHF. CDR3 nucleotide sequence: TGTGCCAGCAGGGGCCCGGGACAGGGGGTTTCACCCCTCCACTTT. The chain is built from TRBV2 and TRBJ1-6; 11 bases are shared with TRBD1. This CDR3 spans 15 amino acids. V dropped 6 bases and J dropped 9; count of bases not matched to a gene: 7. Per the germline V gene, CDR1 is SNHLY and CDR2 is FYNNEI.

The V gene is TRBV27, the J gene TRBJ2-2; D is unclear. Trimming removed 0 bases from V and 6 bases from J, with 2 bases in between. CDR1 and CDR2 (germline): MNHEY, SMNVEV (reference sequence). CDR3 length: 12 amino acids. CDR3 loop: CASSLSAGELFF. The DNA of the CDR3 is TGTGCCAGCAGTTTATCTGCCGGGGAGCTGTTTTTT.

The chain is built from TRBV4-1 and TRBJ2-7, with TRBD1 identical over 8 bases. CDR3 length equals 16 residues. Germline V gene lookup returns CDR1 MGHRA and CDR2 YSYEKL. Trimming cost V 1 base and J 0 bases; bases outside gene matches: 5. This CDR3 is CASSQVTGVFSYEQYF. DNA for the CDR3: TGCGCCAGCAGCCAAGTGACAGGGGTATTCTCCTACGAGCAGTACTTC.

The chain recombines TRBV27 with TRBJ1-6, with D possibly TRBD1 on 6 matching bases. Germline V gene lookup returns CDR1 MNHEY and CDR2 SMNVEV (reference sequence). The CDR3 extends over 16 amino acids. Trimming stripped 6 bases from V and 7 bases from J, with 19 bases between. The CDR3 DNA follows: TGTGCCAGCAGCCCAAGGTTTTGGACAGAGAATTCACCCCTCCACTTT. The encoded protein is CASSPRFWTENSPLHF.

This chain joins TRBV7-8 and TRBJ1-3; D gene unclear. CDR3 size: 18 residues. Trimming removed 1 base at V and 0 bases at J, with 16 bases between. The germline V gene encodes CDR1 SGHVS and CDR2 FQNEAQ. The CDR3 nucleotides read TGTGCCAGCAGCTTAGTAGGTGTGGCGGCAAGCTCTGGAAACACCATATATTTT. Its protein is CASSLVGVAASSGNTIYF.

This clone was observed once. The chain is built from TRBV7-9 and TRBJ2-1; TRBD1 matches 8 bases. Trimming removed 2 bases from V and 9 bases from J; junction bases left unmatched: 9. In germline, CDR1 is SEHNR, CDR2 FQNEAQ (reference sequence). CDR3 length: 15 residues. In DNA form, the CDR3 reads TGTGCCAGCAGCTTAACAGGGGGAAGGTTGGGTGAGCAGTTCTTC. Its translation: CASSLTGGRLGEQFF.

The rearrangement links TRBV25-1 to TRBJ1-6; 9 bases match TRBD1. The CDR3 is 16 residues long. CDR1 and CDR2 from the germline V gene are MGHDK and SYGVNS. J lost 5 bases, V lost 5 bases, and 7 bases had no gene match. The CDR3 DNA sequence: TGTGCCAGCAGTAACACCGGGACAGGGAATAATTCACCCCTCCACTTT. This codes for CASSNTGTGNNSPLHF.

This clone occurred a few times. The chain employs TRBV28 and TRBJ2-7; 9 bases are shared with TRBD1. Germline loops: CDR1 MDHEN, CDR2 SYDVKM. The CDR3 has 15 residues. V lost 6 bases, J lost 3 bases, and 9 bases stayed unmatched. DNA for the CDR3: TGTGCCAGCAGCCGAGGGACAGGGTCTCTCTACGAGCAGTACTTC. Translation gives CASSRGTGSLYEQYF.

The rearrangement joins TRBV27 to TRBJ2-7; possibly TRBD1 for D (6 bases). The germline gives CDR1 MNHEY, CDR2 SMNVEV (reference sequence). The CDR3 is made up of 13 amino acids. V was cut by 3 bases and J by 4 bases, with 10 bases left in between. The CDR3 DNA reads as TGTGCCAGCAGTTTCATGACAGGATACGAGCAGTACTTC. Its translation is CASSFMTGYEQYF.

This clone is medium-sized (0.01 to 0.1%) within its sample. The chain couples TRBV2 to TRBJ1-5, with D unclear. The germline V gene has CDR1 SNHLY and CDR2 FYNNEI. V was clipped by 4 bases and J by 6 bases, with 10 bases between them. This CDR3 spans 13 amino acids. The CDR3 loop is CASSGGAIQPQHF. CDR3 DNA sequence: TGTGCCAGCAGTGGTGGAGCGATTCAGCCCCAGCATTTT.